This TCR beta chain comes out of a study of OX40 agonist ivuxolimab in advanced cancers. At the level of the whole study: The costimulatory receptor OX40 (CD134) was targeted by ivuxolimab, a fully human IgG2 agonistic monoclonal antibody. The purpose of peripheral TCRbeta sequencing was to test whether ivuxolimab changed TCR sequence diversity and led to clonal T-cell expansion. Partial responses occurred in three dose-escalation patients, of whom one had hepatocellular carcinoma and two had cutaneous melanoma. Among the approximately 50 dose-escalation patients, around 19 had hepatocellular carcinoma, roughly 15 melanoma, 9 renal cell carcinoma and 9 head and neck cancer. Intravenous ivuxolimab was administered to patients every 2 weeks at six dose levels: 0.01, 0.1, 0.3, 1.5, 3 and 10 mg/kg. Prior anti-PD-1, anti-PD-L1 or anti-CTLA-4 therapy was permitted, and approximately 42% of dose-escalation patients had received checkpoint inhibitors. The paper reports the monotherapy dose-escalation portion (N of about 56 patients) of the phase I ivuxolimab trial. A male proportion of 82.7% and a mean age of about 60 years, ranging from roughly 23 to 80, were recorded for the dose-escalation cohort.

Genomic DNA was extracted from sorted cells for sequencing of the TCRbeta CDR3 region. TCRbeta CDR3 regions were sequenced using the immunoSEQ Assay. TCRdb stores this immuneACCESS table with in-frame sequences only. Part of the clones is absent; in the studies checked, under half of the shortfall reflects unresolved V genes, and no reason is known for the rest. This sample has 66,000 or so clones in its table, and over 80% of those were observed once. The top ten constitute around 25% of the sample. General findings and caveats noted by the study authors: At doses of 0.1 to 3.0 mg/kg, clonal expansion of both CD4+ and CD8+ T cells in blood was seen between baseline and week 6. Low levels of normalized T-cell clonal expansion were also seen in some nonresponding patients. The antigen specificity of the peripheral T cells that underwent clonal expansion was not determined. After ivuxolimab, more expanded clones were found on average in CD8+ T cells than in CD4+ T cells. In the 0.1-3.0 mg/kg groups, partial responders had among the lowest normalized peripheral clonal expansion, particularly in CD8+ T cells.

Remarks on this clone: Its antigen remains undetermined. One base away there is no much larger clone; base qualities are not given.

The CDR3 covers 17 residues, taking in both the cysteine and the phenylalanine. Just CDR3 DNA is preserved here, 51 bases in frame from base 1. From a lookup of the germline V gene (reference sequence), CDR1 and CDR2 are SEHNR and FQNEAQ. The trim is 4 bases for V and 3 bases for J, with a gap of 18 bases between the germline ends. Patients with autoimmune disease history or receiving systemic immunosuppression were excluded from the trial. Peripheral blood for TCR sequencing was collected from all dose cohorts at baseline, on cycle 4 day 1, and on cycle 7 day 1. The samples were taken from a phase I, first-in-human, multicenter, open-label dose-escalation trial of ivuxolimab. Adults with locally advanced or metastatic melanoma, renal cell carcinoma, hepatocellular carcinoma or head and neck squamous cell carcinoma were enrolled in the trial. Before TCR sequencing, CD4+ T cells and CD8+ T cells from peripheral blood were sorted into separate populations.

The receptor chain draws on TRBV7-9 and TRBJ2-2, with no confidently assigned D gene. The receptor comes from an adult with an advanced solid tumor such as melanoma, head and neck, liver or kidney cancer. The sequenced sample was CD4+ or CD8+ T cells sorted from blood, obtained in a trial of the OX40 agonist ivuxolimab. The CDR3 sequence is CASSSSVVDLHTGELFF. In nucleotide form, the sequence is TGTGCCAGCAGCTCCTCTGTGGTTGATCTCCACACCGGGGAGCTGTTTTTT.